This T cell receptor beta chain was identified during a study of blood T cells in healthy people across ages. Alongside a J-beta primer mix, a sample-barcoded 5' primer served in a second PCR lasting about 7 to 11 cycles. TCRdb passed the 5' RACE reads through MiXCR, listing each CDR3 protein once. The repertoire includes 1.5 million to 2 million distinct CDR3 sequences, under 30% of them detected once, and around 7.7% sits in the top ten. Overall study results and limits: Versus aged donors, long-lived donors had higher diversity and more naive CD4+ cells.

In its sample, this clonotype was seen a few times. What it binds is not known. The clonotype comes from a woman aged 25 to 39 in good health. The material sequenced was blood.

CDR3 DNA sequence: TGTGCCAGCAGCGCCACACAGGGAACGTACTACGAGCAGTACTTC. Translated: CASSATQGTYYEQYF. The V call is TRBV7-9, the J call TRBJ2-7, with D tentatively TRBD1 (6 bases). The V gene lost 5 bases and the J gene lost 3 bases, with 17 bases spanning the gap. The CDR3 runs 15 residues. Per the germline V gene, CDR1 is SEHNR and CDR2 is FQNEAQ (reference sequence).